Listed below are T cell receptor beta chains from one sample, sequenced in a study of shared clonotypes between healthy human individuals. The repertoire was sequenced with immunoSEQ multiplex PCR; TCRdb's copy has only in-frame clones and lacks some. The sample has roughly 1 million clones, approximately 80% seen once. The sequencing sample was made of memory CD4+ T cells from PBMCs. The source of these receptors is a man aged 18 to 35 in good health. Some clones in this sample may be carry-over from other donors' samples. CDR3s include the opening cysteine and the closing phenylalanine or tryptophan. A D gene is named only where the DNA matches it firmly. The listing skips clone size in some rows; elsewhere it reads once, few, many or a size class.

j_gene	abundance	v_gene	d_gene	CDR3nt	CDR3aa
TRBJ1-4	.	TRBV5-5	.	TGTGCCAGCAGCTTGACGGGGGAAAAACTGTTTTTT	CASSLTGEKLFF
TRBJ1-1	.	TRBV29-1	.	TGCAGCGTTGGGGAAGGGACCAGGACTGAAGCTTTCTTT	CSVGEGTRTEAFF
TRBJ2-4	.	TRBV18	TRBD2	TGTGCCAGCTCACCTTGGGACTATACCAAAAACATTCAGTACTTC	CASSPWDYTKNIQYF
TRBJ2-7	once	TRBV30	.	TGTGCCTGGAGTGTACTTAGCGCCTGGAGGGAAGAGCAGTACTTC	CAWSVLSAWREEQYF
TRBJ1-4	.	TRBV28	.	TGTGCCAGCAGTTTAGGTATAGGAGGACGAGGGGAAAAACTGTTTTTT	CASSLGIGGRGEKLFF
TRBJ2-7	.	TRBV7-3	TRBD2	TGTGCCAGCAGCTTAATAGGGGCCACTAGCGGAAGCTCCTACGAGCAGTACTTC	CASSLIGATSGSSYEQYF
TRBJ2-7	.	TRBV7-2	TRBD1	TGTGCCAGCAGCCCGCGGGACAGGGGGGCCTACGAGCAGTACTTC	CASSPRDRGAYEQYF
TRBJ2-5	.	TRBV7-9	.	TGTGCCAGCAGTTTCAAAGAGACCCAGTACTTC	CASSFKETQYF
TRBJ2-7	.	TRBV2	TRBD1	TGTGCCAGCAGTGTTTATGGGACAGGGGCGTACGAGCAGTACTTC	CASSVYGTGAYEQYF
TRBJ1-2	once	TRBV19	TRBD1	TGTGCCAGTAGTATCCAAGACAGGGCCTATGGCTACACCTTC	CASSIQDRAYGYTF
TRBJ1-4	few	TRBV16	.	TGTGCCAGCAGGGACTCAGTTGCAACTAATGAAAAACTGTTTTTT	CASRDSVATNEKLFF
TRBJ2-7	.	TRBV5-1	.	TGCGCCAGCAGCCCCCCGGGACTTACGGGGGAGCAGTACTTC	CASSPPGLTGEQYF
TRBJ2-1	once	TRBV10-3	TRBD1	TGTGCCATCAGTGGGACAGGGGGAGGTAATGAGCAGTTCTTC	CAISGTGGGNEQFF
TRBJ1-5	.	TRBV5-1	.	TGCGCCAGCAGCTTGGGGGGGGCGCAAAGCAATCAGCCCCAGCATTTT	CASSLGGAQSNQPQHF
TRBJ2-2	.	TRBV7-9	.	TGTGCCAGCAGCTTAGGAGGAACGAACACCGGGGAGCTGTTTTTT	CASSLGGTNTGELFF
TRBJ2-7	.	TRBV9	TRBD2	TGTGCCAGCAGCGAAACAAGCACTAGCGGGAGCTACGAGCAGTACTTC	CASSETSTSGSYEQYF
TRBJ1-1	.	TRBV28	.	TGTGCCAGCCTGGGAGGGAGTTTGAACACTGAAGCTTTCTTT	CASLGGSLNTEAFF
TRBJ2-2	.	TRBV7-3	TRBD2	TGTGCCAGCAGCTTAACGGGGCTAGCGGGAGGACTTAACACCGGGGAGCTGTTTTTT	CASSLTGLAGGLNTGELFF
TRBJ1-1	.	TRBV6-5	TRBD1	TGTGCCAGCAGTTACCAGGACAGGGAAAGAGCTTTCTTT	CASSYQDRERAFF
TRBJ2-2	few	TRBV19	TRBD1	TGTGCCACCGGACAGGGGGCGTCATCCGGGGAGCTGTTTTTT	CATGQGASSGELFF
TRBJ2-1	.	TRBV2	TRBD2	TGTGCCAGCAAACGACTAGCGGAGAAGCAGTTCTTC	CASKRLAEKQFF
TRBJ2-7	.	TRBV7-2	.	TGTGCCAGCCAAGAGGGGCTGGGCGGGTCTACCTACGAGCAGTACTTC	CASQEGLGGSTYEQYF
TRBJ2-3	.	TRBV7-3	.	TGTGCCAGCAGCGCAGTTGGGGACTCCACAGATACGCAGTATTTT	CASSAVGDSTDTQYF
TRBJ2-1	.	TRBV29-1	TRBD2	TGCAGCGTTGCCCGGGTCGGGAGGTCTCTCTACAATGAGCAGTTCTTC	CSVARVGRSLYNEQFF
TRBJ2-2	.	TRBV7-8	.	TGTGCCAGCACGCTACAGGGTTCGTACACCGGGGAGCTGTTTTTT	CASTLQGSYTGELFF
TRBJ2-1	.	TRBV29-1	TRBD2	TGCAGCGTTCGACTAGCGTGGAATGAGCAGTTCTTC	CSVRLAWNEQFF
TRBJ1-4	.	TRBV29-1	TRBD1	TGCAGCGTGTACATCGGGACAGCTAATGAAAAACTGTTTTTT	CSVYIGTANEKLFF
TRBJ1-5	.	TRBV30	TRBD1	TGTGCCTGGAGTAGACAGGGGAATCAGCCCCAGCATTTT	CAWSRQGNQPQHF